Listed here are 10 T cell receptor beta chains from one sample, sequenced in a study of memory CD4+ T cells and cytomegalovirus serostatus. The sort gate was single viable CD3+CD4+CD8-CD45RO+ cells for memory CD4+ T cells. Generated by immunoSEQ multiplex PCR, the TCRdb table keeps only in-frame clones and is missing some. The sample yields 50,000 to 65,000 clones, about 78% seen once. Sequencing was done on a sample of memory CD4+ T cells from blood. The receptors originated from an adult in good health and CMV-seronegative.

The CDR3 loop is CASSPRTGQRVVQYF. The CDR3, as DNA: TGTGCCAGTAGTCCACGGACAGGGCAGAGAGTAGTCCAGTACTTC. The V and J genes are TRBV19 and TRBJ2-5; TRBD1 aligns across 8 bases. CDR1 and CDR2 (germline): LNHDA, SQIVND (reference sequence). The CDR3 is 15 residues long. The V and J ends lost 5 bases and 10 bases, in that order; junction bases with no gene match: 15.

The gene calls are TRBV28 and TRBJ2-7; a weak D match, TRBD1 (5 bases). There are 14 residues in the CDR3. The germline V gene has CDR1 MDHEN and CDR2 SYDVKM. Trimming removed 6 bases at V and 5 bases at J, with 17 bases between. The CDR3 reads CASSLSRQGNEQYF. The CDR3 DNA reads TGTGCCAGCAGCCTATCGCGGCAGGGCAACGAGCAGTACTTC.

This clone was picked up a small number of times. The junction departs from germline at one end; a sequencing error may be responsible. The chain carries TRBV10-3 and TRBJ2-7, with TRBD1 identical over 9 bases. Germline V gives CDR1 ENHRY, CDR2 SYGVKD. This CDR3 has 12 residues. The CDR3 DNA is TGTGCCATCAGTGAACAATCCGGGACAGGGTTTTTC. Its translation is CAISEQSGTGFF.

The V gene is TRBV11-1, the J gene TRBJ1-5; D ambiguous. V gave up 5 bases and J gave up 5 bases, with 10 bases separating them. Germline V lookup: CDR1 SGHAT, CDR2 FQDESV (reference sequence). The CDR3 length is 13 residues. CDR3 amino acids: CASSPDRDQPQHF. CDR3 sequence (DNA): TGTGCCAGCAGCCCGGACCGCGATCAGCCCCAGCATTTT.

This chain connects TRBV11-2 to TRBJ1-1; D remains unclear. V was trimmed by 6 bases and J by 3 bases, leaving 2 bases between them. The CDR3 runs 10 residues. CDR1 SGHAT and CDR2 FQNNGV come from the germline V gene. This CDR3 reads CASRDTEAFF. Here the CDR3 DNA reads TGTGCCAGCAGGGACACTGAAGCTTTCTTT.

The V and J genes are TRBV5-6 and TRBJ1-5; D gene unclear. The germline CDR1 and CDR2 sequences are SGHDT and YYEEEE. V was clipped by 3 bases and J by 4 bases, with 8 bases between them. The length of the CDR3 is 13 residues. The CDR3 nucleotides read TGTGCCAGCAGCTGGGCGTCAAATCAGCCCCAGCATTTT. Its translation is CASSWASNQPQHF.

CDR3 coding DNA: TGTGCCAGCAGCATAAACTCTGGGGCCAACGTCCTGACTTTC. Its translation: CASSINSGANVLTF. V and J are TRBV6-4 and TRBJ2-6, with D unresolved. Germline V gene data show CDR1 as MRHNA and CDR2 as SNTAGT. This CDR3 comprises 14 residues. The V end was cut by 6 bases, the J end by 0 bases, with 6 bases between.

The V gene is TRBV4-3, the J gene TRBJ2-7; the match to TRBD1 covers 8 bases. Losses at the gene ends were 2 bases for V and 7 bases for J; bases not matched to a gene: 4. Germline V CDR1 and CDR2: LGHNA, YSLEER. The CDR3 totals 13 residues. The CDR3 spells CASSQRRQGEQYF. The DNA for the CDR3 is TGCGCCAGCAGCCAAAGACGACAGGGGGAGCAGTACTTC.

V is TRBV5-6 and J is TRBJ1-1; D gene unclear. Germline assignment: CDR1 SGHDT and CDR2 YYEEEE. V lost 1 base and J lost 1, with 5 bases in between. CDR3 length equals 13 residues. CDR3 residues: CASSLPGNTEAFF. The CDR3 DNA sequence: TGTGCCAGCAGCTTGCCCGGGAACACTGAAGCTTTCTTT.

The genes are TRBV7-6 and TRBJ1-3, with unresolved D. Per germline, CDR1 SGHVS and CDR2 FNYEAQ. V lost 3 bases, J lost 0 bases, and 12 bases lay in between. This CDR3 has 16 residues. The CDR3 DNA sequence: TGTGCCAGCAGCTTTACAGCCATAGACTCTGGAAACACCATATATTTT. Translated: CASSFTAIDSGNTIYF.